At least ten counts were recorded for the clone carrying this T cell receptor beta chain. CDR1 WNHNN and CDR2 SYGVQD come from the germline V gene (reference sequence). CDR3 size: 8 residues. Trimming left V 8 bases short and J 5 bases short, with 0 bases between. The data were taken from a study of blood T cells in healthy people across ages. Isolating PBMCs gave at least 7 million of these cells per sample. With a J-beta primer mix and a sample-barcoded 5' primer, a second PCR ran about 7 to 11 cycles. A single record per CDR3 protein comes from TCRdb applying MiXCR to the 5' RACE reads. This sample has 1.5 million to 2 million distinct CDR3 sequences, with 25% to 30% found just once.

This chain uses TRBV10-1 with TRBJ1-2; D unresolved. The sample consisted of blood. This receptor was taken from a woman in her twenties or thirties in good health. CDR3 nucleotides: TGCGCCAGCTATGGCTACACCTTC. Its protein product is CASYGYTF.